Shown below are 32 T cell receptor beta chains from a single sample sequenced in a study of vaccination and CD4 T cells after COVID-19. An Oncomine TCR Beta short-read assay was used to sequence the DNA from cultured CD4+ T cells. TCRdb redid the calling of the PCR reads with MiXCR, one entry per CDR3 protein. In the table there are around 12,000 distinct CDR3 sequences, less than 65% of which are singletons. No antigen has been assigned to these receptors. Described treatment: roughly 10-day PBMC culture with coronavirus spike peptide pools or control peptides (ViraFEST assay). What was sequenced was CD4+ T cells from blood, cultured in vitro. All receptors come from a human donor who had recovered from COVID-19.

This clonotype is labeled as large. The genes are TRBV7-9 and TRBJ1-6; TRBD1 aligns across 9 bases. The CDR3 has 13 residues. Per germline, CDR1 SEHNR and CDR2 FQNEAQ (reference sequence). The V segment lost 6 bases and the J segment 13 bases; nucleotides outside the gene matches: 7. The CDR3 loop is CASRGSTGGPLHF. CDR3 bases: TGTGCCAGCAGAGGATCGACAGGGGGTCCCCTCCACTTT.

This clonotype has just a few counts. This chain connects TRBV19 to TRBJ1-5, with D uncertain. The CDR3 has 16 residues. Germline CDR1 is LNHDA and CDR2 is SQIVND (reference sequence). Between the trimmed V and J ends, which lost 7 bases and 0 bases, there was a span of 16 bases. The chain's CDR3 is CASTPDGFYSNQPQHF. CDR3 in DNA: TGTGCCAGTACGCCCGACGGGTTCTATAGCAATCAGCCCCAGCATTTT.

The CDR3 sequence: CASSPSGRPETQYF. CDR3 coding DNA: TGTGCCAGCAGCCCTAGCGGGAGGCCGGAGACCCAGTACTTC. The chain recombines TRBV5-4 with TRBJ2-5; 11 positions agree with TRBD2. V was clipped by 4 bases and J by 5 bases; unmatched bases: 4. The CDR3 spans 14 residues. Germline V CDR1 and CDR2: SGHNT, YYREEE (reference sequence). The whole variable domain, remainder taken from reference TRBV5-4 and TRBJ2-5, is ETGVTQSPTHLIKTRGQQVTLRCSSQSGHNTVSWYQQALGQGPQFIFQYYREEENGRGNFPPRFSGLQFPNYSSELNVNALELDDSALYLCASSPSGRPETQYFGPGTRLLVL.

This rearrangement joins TRBV27 to TRBJ2-1; 10 bases align to TRBD2. This CDR3 has 15 residues. Germline lookup yields CDR1 MNHEY and CDR2 SMNVEV (reference sequence). V shed 6 bases, J shed 6 bases, and the junction held 8 bases outside the gene matches. The DNA of the CDR3 is TGTGCCAGCAGGCCCCCCCTAGCGGGAGCCAATGAGCAGTTCTTC. It specifies CASRPPLAGANEQFF.

The rearrangement uses TRBV5-1 and TRBJ2-7, with TRBD1 matching over 10 bases. The germline V gene has CDR1 SGHRS and CDR2 YFSETQ. The CDR3 is 15 amino acids. V gave up 0 bases and J gave up 6 bases; unmatched junction bases: 6. CDR3 coding DNA: TGCGCCAGCAGCTTGGCGGGGACAGGGGCGGGCGAGCAGTACTTC. Its protein is CASSLAGTGAGEQYF.

J is TRBJ1-6 and V is TRBV25-1; 7 positions agree with TRBD1. Germline CDR1 and CDR2: MGHDK and SYGVNS. J gave up 6 bases and V 8 bases, and 13 bases lay outside the gene matches. This CDR3 has 16 residues. The CDR3 nucleotides read TGTGCCAGCTCTAAGGAAGGGGGCGCGAGTAATTCACCCCTCCACTTT. The encoded protein is CASSKEGGASNSPLHF.

The V and J genes are TRBV2 and TRBJ1-5; no reliable D call. Trimming removed 7 bases from V and 0 bases from J, with 16 bases in between. Germline V CDR1 and CDR2: SNHLY, FYNNEI. The CDR3 has 16 amino acids. CDR3 nucleotides: TGTGCCAGCACCCTGTCGAGGCAGAATAGCAATCAGCCCCAGCATTTT. It yields the protein CASTLSRQNSNQPQHF.

This clonotype has just a few counts. This rearrangement joins TRBV6-1 to TRBJ2-5; D is uncertain. Germline V CDR1 and CDR2: MNHNS, SASEGT. CDR3 size: 16 residues. The V end was cut by 0 bases, the J end by 3 bases, with 14 bases between. The CDR3 coding sequence is TGTGCCAGCAGTGAAGCGCTGGTAGGGTCGGAAGAGACCCAGTACTTC. It codes for CASSEALVGSEETQYF.

The genes are TRBV2 and TRBJ2-4; 7 bases agree with TRBD1. J lost 2 bases, V lost 4 bases, and 8 bases had no gene match. The germline CDR1 and CDR2 sequences are SNHLY and FYNNEI. The CDR3 contains 16 residues. As DNA, the CDR3 is TGTGCCAGCAGTGGAGGACAGGACCCATCCAAAAACATTCAGTACTTC. Amino acid sequence: CASSGGQDPSKNIQYF.

This clonotype was found a few times. The V call is TRBV7-2, the J call TRBJ2-7, with TRBD2 matching over 8 bases. In germline, CDR1 is SGHTA, CDR2 FQGNSA. Trimming at V came to 5 bases and at J to 4 bases, leaving 10 bases not matched to a gene. This CDR3 is 15 amino acids long. The CDR3 loop is CASSQTWGLVYEQYF. The CDR3 DNA reads as TGTGCCAGCAGCCAAACCTGGGGACTAGTTTACGAGCAGTACTTC.

The rearrangement uses TRBV6-2 or TRBV6-3 and TRBJ2-1; 8 bases align to TRBD2. This CDR3 contains 14 residues. From germline, CDR1 is MNHEY and CDR2 SVGEGT. Germline trimming cut 5 bases from V and 7 bases from J; bases unmatched to any gene: 7. The CDR3 nucleotides read TGTGCCAGCAGTCGCCGGGAGGGTCGGAATGAGCAGTTCTTC. Translated, it gives CASSRREGRNEQFF.

In its sample, this clonotype was seen a few times. V gene TRBV6-1 combines with J gene TRBJ1-1, with 8 bases aligning to TRBD1. V shed 6 bases and J 1 base; nucleotides not matched to a gene: 10. The germline V gene encodes CDR1 MNHNS and CDR2 SASEGT. This CDR3 spans 16 amino acids. CDR3 sequence (DNA): TGTGCCAGCAGCCCTGGGGGGACAGGAGGGAACACTGAAGCTTTCTTT. Translation: CASSPGGTGGNTEAFF.

The V call is TRBV6-4, the J call TRBJ2-2; the D gene is possibly TRBD2 (6 bases). This CDR3 contains 14 residues. With 0 bases removed from V and 4 bases from J, the gap between germline ends came to 6 bases. CDR1 is MRHNA and CDR2 is SNTAGT in the germline V gene. The CDR3 DNA reads as TGTGCCAGCAGTGACTCGACTAGCACCGGGGAGCTGTTTTTT. Its translation is CASSDSTSTGELFF.

This sequence joins TRBV10-3 and TRBJ2-1; 9 bases align to TRBD2. V trimming: 11 bases; J trimming: 4 bases; junction bases outside the gene matches: 6. Germline-derived CDR1 and CDR2 are ENHRY and SYGVKD. This CDR3 region has 13 residues. CDR3: CAVTSGQYNEQFF. The CDR3 nucleotides are TGTGCCGTTACTAGCGGGCAGTACAATGAGCAGTTCTTC.

The V and J genes are TRBV6-9 and TRBJ2-7; either TRBD1 or TRBD2 may fit D (5 bases each). The germline gives CDR1 MNHGY, CDR2 SVAAGI. This CDR3 contains 14 residues. Trimming removed 3 bases from V and 3 bases from J, with 12 bases in between. CDR3: CASSYYGALYEQYF. In DNA, the CDR3 is TGTGCCAGCAGTTACTACGGGGCCCTCTACGAGCAGTACTTC.

This clonotype was counted between two and nine times. CDR3 amino acids: CASSETGYGYTF. In DNA form, the CDR3 reads TGTGCCAGCAGCGAAACTGGCTATGGCTACACCTTC. The chain is built from TRBV7-3 and TRBJ1-2; no clear D. Germline values: CDR1 SGHTA, CDR2 FQGTGA. The CDR3 length is 12 residues. Trimming removed 5 bases at V and 4 bases at J, with 8 bases between. The full variable domain, with the rest looked up from reference TRBV7-3 and TRBJ1-2, is GAGVSQTPSNKVTEKGKYVELRCDPISGHTALYWYRQSLGQGPEFLIYFQGTGAADDSGLPNDRFFAVRPEGSVSTLKIQRTERGDSAVYLCASSETGYGYTFGSGTRLTVV.

The V and J genes are TRBV20-1 and TRBJ2-1; 13 bases line up with TRBD2. V shed 8 bases and J 0 bases; nucleotides not matched to a gene: 16. The CDR3 loop spans 19 amino acids. In germline, CDR1 is DFQATT, CDR2 SNEGSKA (reference sequence). The CDR3 loop is CSQGYPGTSGMSSYNEQFF. The CDR3 region has the DNA TGCAGTCAGGGATACCCCGGGACTAGCGGGATGAGCTCCTACAATGAGCAGTTCTTC.

This clonotype appeared a few times. The chain employs TRBV30 and TRBJ2-7, with D possibly TRBD2 on 5 matching bases. Germline values: CDR1 GTSNPN, CDR2 SVGIG (reference sequence). The CDR3 contains 16 residues. V lost 3 bases, J lost 2 bases, and 20 bases lay in between. CDR3 DNA sequence: TGTGCCTGGAGCTCCCCCGGACTGGCCGTCACCTACGAGCAGTACTTC. Translated: CAWSSPGLAVTYEQYF. Combining the CDR3 with reference TRBV30 and TRBJ2-7 gives the whole variable domain SQTIHQWPATLVQPVGSPLSLECTVEGTSNPNLYWYRQAAGRGLQLLFYSVGIGQISSEVPQNLSASRPQDRQFILSSKKLLLSDSGFYLCAWSSPGLAVTYEQYFGPGTRLTVT.

This clonotype was counted only a few times. J is TRBJ2-7 and V is TRBV6-1; tentatively, D is TRBD2 (7 bases). Germline V lookup: CDR1 MNHNS, CDR2 SASEGT. Trimming cost V 8 bases and J 4 bases, with 18 bases left between them. This CDR3 is 14 amino acids long. The CDR3 is CASRNAAGAYEQYF. In DNA, the CDR3 is TGTGCCAGCCGGAACGCTGCGGGGGCGTACGAGCAGTACTTC.

The V call is TRBV25-1, the J call TRBJ1-5, with TRBD1 matching 8 bases. CDR1 and CDR2 from the germline V gene are MGHDK and SYGVNS. The length of the CDR3 is 18 residues. The junction had 14 bases not matched to a gene; V was cut back by 7 bases and J by 0 bases. This chain's CDR3 is CASNYRHRGSYSNQPQHF. The CDR3 DNA is TGTGCCAGCAATTACCGACACAGGGGGAGTTATAGCAATCAGCCCCAGCATTTT.

The chain carries TRBV23-1 and TRBJ1-2; perhaps TRBD1 as D (5 bases). Being an ORF, TRBV23-1 has a function that is uncertain. V was pared by 0 bases and J by 4 bases, with 15 bases between. The CDR3 is 16 amino acids. CDR3 residues: CASSQSSNRLGYGYTF. The CDR3 DNA follows: TGCGCCAGCAGTCAATCGTCGAACAGGCTGGGCTATGGCTACACCTTC.

This clonotype has more than one count but fewer than ten. The chain carries TRBV7-6 and TRBJ2-5; TRBD1 agrees at 11 bases. The germline CDR1 and CDR2 sequences are SGHVS and FNYEAQ. The length of the CDR3 is 14 residues. After removal of 5 bases from V and 4 bases from J, the junction contained 3 bases not matched to a gene. CDR3: CASSPGQGGETQYF. The CDR3 DNA is TGTGCCAGCAGCCCGGGACAGGGGGGAGAGACCCAGTACTTC. Complete variable domain (other parts from reference TRBV7-6 and TRBJ2-5): GAGVSQSPRYKVTKRGQDVALRCDPISGHVSLYWYRQALGQGPEFLTYFNYEAQQDKSGLPNDRFSAERPEGSISTLTIQRTEQRDSAMYRCASSPGQGGETQYFGPGTRLLVL.

J is TRBJ2-3 and V is TRBV27, with D possibly matching TRBD2 (5 bases). CDR1 is MNHEY and CDR2 is SMNVEV in the germline V gene (reference sequence). The V end was cut by 5 bases, the J end by 4 bases, with 16 bases between. The CDR3 has 15 residues. CDR3 in amino acids: CASSPSGTTSDTQYF. The CDR3 bases are TGTGCCAGCAGTCCGTCGGGAACGACCTCAGATACGCAGTATTTT.

The J gene is TRBJ2-7, the V gene TRBV28; 14 bases align to TRBD2. The CDR3 spans 16 residues. The V gene end was trimmed by 4 bases and the J gene end by 3 bases; junction bases not matched to a gene: 5. Germline V gene lookup returns CDR1 MDHEN and CDR2 SYDVKM. CDR3: CASSSTGLAGVYEQYF. CDR3 sequence (DNA): TGTGCCAGCAGTTCAACGGGACTAGCGGGAGTCTACGAGCAGTACTTC.

V usage is TRBV19 and J usage is TRBJ2-3; 7 nucleotides align to TRBD1. The CDR3 runs to 14 residues. Per the germline V gene, CDR1 is LNHDA and CDR2 is SQIVND (reference sequence). The junction had 6 bases not matched to a gene; V was cut back by 7 bases and J by 2 bases. The CDR3 nucleotides are TGTGCCAGTATGCCGGGACAGACCACAGATACGCAGTATTTT. It encodes CASMPGQTTDTQYF.

This chain joins TRBV12-3 or TRBV12-4 and TRBJ2-5; 8 bases match TRBD1. The junction had 5 bases not matched to a gene; V was cut back by 7 bases and J by 1 base. CDR3 size: 14 residues. CDR3 protein: CASTVGQGQETQYF. CDR3 coding DNA: TGTGCCAGCACGGTAGGACAGGGCCAAGAGACCCAGTACTTC.

This clonotype was seen a single time. V is TRBV20-1 and J is TRBJ1-6; D not resolved. The V gene lost 0 bases and the J gene lost 10 bases, with 7 bases spanning the gap. Germline V gives CDR1 DFQATT, CDR2 SNEGSKA (reference sequence). This CDR3 contains 12 residues. The CDR3 here is CSARDADSPLHF. In DNA form, the CDR3 reads TGCAGTGCTAGAGATGCGGACTCACCCCTCCACTTT.

V gene TRBV28 combines with J gene TRBJ2-7; TRBD1 might be the D (5 bases). The germline V and J ends were trimmed by 2 bases and 3 bases, with 14 bases remaining between them. The CDR3 has 15 amino acids. CDR1 MDHEN and CDR2 SYDVKM come from the germline V gene. Here the CDR3 DNA reads TGTGCCAGCAGTTTACGGCAGGGCAGGCACTACGAGCAGTACTTC. It specifies CASSLRQGRHYEQYF.

This clonotype appeared a few times. The J gene is TRBJ2-5, the V gene TRBV27, with 10 bases identical to TRBD1. The V segment lost 6 bases and the J segment 1 base; nucleotides outside the gene matches: 5. This CDR3 is built from 15 residues. The germline V gene encodes CDR1 MNHEY and CDR2 SMNVEV (reference sequence). Here the CDR3 DNA reads TGTGCCAGCAGGACAGGGGGCTTAGGCCAAGAGACCCAGTACTTC. Translation gives CASRTGGLGQETQYF.

The genes are TRBV6-2 or TRBV6-3 and TRBJ2-1, with D perhaps matching TRBD2 (5 bases). This CDR3 spans 19 amino acids. Germline values: CDR1 MNHEY, CDR2 SVGEGT. V was pared by 0 bases and J by 4 bases, with 22 bases between. The CDR3 bases are TGTGCCAGCAGTTACTCCAATACTAGATCCGTATCTCAATACAATGAGCAGTTCTTC. This gives the protein CASSYSNTRSVSQYNEQFF.

This clonotype was observed once. Mismatch with germline at one junction end may stem from a read error. This sequence joins TRBV6-1 and TRBJ2-1, with 9 bases fitting TRBD2. CDR1 MNHNS and CDR2 SASEGT come from the germline V gene. The CDR3 loop spans 14 amino acids. CDR3 nucleotide sequence: TGTGCCAGCAGTAAAGCGGGAGGTGAGGATGAGCAGTTCTTC. Translating it yields CASSKAGGEDEQFF.

The V and J genes are TRBV11-1 and TRBJ2-7; TRBD1 matches 8 bases. Per germline, CDR1 SGHAT and CDR2 FQDESV (reference sequence). Trimming at V came to 5 bases and at J to 7 bases, leaving 4 bases not matched to a gene. This CDR3 is built from 12 residues. In DNA form, the CDR3 reads TGTGCCAGCAGCGGACAGGGACGAGAGCAGTACTTC. As protein: CASSGQGREQYF.